This TCR beta chain was recovered during a study of T-cell reconstitution after alpha-beta-depleted transplantation in children. With 1 base removed from V and 0 bases from J, the gap between germline ends came to 12 bases. Germline loops: CDR1 SGHTA, CDR2 FQGNSA. CDR3 length: 16 residues. Unique molecular identifiers were used in preparing the TCRbeta library. TCRdb passed the PCR reads through MiXCR, listing each CDR3 protein once. The table lists 800,000 to 1,000,000 distinct CDR3 sequences, about 29% of them singletons. This clonotype has a handful of counts. The sequencing used PBMCs, mostly from graft donor cells, collected 360 days after TCRalphabeta/CD19-depleted stem cell transplant. The receptor was derived from a boy younger than two who had a stem cell transplant for SCID, so the T cells may come from the graft donor. V usage is TRBV7-2 and J usage is TRBJ1-1; D call uncertain. The CDR3 is CASSLGHSYMNTEAFF. The CDR3, as DNA: TGTGCCAGCAGCTTAGGTCACAGCTACATGAACACTGAAGCTTTCTTT.